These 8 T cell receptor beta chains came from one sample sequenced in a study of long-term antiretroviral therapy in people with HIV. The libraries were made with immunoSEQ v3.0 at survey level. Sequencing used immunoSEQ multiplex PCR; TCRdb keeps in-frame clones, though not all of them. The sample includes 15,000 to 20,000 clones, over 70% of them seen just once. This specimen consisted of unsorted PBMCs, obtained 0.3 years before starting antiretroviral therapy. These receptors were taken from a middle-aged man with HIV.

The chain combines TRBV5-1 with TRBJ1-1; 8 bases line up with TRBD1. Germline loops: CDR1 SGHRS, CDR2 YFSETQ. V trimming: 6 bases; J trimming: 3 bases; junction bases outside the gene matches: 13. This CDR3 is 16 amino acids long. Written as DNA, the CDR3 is TGCGCCAGCACTAGGACAGGGTACTCGGAGGACACTGAAGCTTTCTTT. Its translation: CASTRTGYSEDTEAFF.

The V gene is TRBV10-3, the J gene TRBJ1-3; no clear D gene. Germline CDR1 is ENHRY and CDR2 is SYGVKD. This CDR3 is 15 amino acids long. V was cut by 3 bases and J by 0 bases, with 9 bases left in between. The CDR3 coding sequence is TGTGCCATCAGTGAATACGGAGACTCTGGAAACACCATATATTTT. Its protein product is CAISEYGDSGNTIYF.

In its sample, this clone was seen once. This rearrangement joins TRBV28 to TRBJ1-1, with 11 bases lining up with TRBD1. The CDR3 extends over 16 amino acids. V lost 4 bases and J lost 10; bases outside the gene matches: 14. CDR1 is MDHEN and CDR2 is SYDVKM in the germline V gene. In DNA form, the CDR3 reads TGTGCCAGCAGTTCGTTCCTAGGACAGGGGGCTCGAGTAGCTTTCTTT. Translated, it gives CASSSFLGQGARVAFF.

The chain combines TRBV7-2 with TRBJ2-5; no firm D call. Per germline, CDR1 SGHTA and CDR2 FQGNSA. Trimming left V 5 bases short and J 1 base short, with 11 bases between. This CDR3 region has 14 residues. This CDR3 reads CASSPRGPQETQYF. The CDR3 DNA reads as TGTGCCAGCAGCCCCCGAGGACCCCAAGAGACCCAGTACTTC.

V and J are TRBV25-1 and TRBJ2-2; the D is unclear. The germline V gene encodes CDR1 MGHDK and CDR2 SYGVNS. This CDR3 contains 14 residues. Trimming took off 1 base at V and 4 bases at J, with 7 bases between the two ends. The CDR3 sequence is CASSESLVTGELFF. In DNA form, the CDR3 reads TGTGCCAGCAGTGAATCACTGGTCACCGGGGAGCTGTTTTTT.

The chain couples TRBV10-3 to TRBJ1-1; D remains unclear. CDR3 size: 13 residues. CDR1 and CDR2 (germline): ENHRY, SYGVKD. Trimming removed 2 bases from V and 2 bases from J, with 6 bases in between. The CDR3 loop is CAISEGVNTEAFF. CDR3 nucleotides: TGTGCCATCAGTGAGGGGGTTAACACTGAAGCTTTCTTT.

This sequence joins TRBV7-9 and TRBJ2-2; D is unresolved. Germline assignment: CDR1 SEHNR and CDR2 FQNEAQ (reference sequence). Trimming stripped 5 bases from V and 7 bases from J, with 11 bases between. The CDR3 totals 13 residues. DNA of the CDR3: TGTGCCAGCAGCCCTTCGGACGTCGGGGAGCTGTTTTTT. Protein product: CASSPSDVGELFF.

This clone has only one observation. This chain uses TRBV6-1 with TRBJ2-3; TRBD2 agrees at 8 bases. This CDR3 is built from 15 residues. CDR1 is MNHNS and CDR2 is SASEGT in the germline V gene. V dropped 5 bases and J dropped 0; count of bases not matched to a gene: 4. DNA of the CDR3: TGTGCCAGCAGTCCGGGGACTAGTAGCACAGATACGCAGTATTTT. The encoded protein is CASSPGTSSTDTQYF.